What follows are 27 T cell receptor beta chains derived from one specimen sequenced in a study of T cells in Graves' hyperthyroidism and ophthalmopathy. Regions amplified from RNA transcripts were the TCR beta CDR3 regions. The HTBI set primed first-round TCR CDR3 RT-PCR. Each CDR3 protein gets one entry after TCRdb re-called the multiplex PCR reads with MiXCR. The sample holds 270,000 or so distinct CDR3 sequences, 25% to 30% seen once. The sample consisted of blood. The receptors come from a man aged 40-49 years with Graves' hyperthyroidism that later progressed to Graves' ophthalmopathy.

This clonotype was detected many times. This rearrangement joins TRBV5-5 to TRBJ2-7; possible D gene TRBD2, 6 bases. This CDR3 has 14 residues. Trimming shortened V by 2 bases and J by 1 base, and 10 bases separated the two germline ends. Per the germline V gene, CDR1 is SGHKS and CDR2 is YYEKEE (reference sequence). Written as DNA, the CDR3 is TGTGCCAGCAGCTTTGAGCGGGCATCCTACGAGCAGTACTTC. It encodes CASSFERASYEQYF.

This clonotype was found many times. The chain employs TRBV29-1 and TRBJ2-5; TRBD2 might be the D (6 bases). Between the trimmed V and J ends, which lost 7 bases and 1 base, there was a span of 10 bases. Germline CDR1 SQVTM, CDR2 ANQGSEA. CDR3 length: 12 amino acids. CDR3 in DNA: TGCAGCGGCCGGGACTTCCAAGAGACCCAGTACTTC. It specifies CSGRDFQETQYF.

This clonotype was observed many times. The V call is TRBV28, the J call TRBJ2-2, with D possibly called TRBD1 or TRBD2 (5 bases each). The CDR3 extends over 16 amino acids. CDR1 is MDHEN and CDR2 is SYDVKM in the germline V gene. The V and J ends lost 7 bases and 3 bases respectively, with 18 bases between them. In nucleotides, the CDR3 is TGTGCCAGCAACCCTTCGGGACGGAGCTACACCGGGGAGCTGTTTTTT. Translation: CASNPSGRSYTGELFF.

As to this clonotype: A much larger clone lies one base from this, so it may be a read error. The V gene is TRBV27, the J gene TRBJ2-5; TRBD2 agrees at 12 bases. The V and J ends lost 5 bases and 2 bases, in that order; junction bases with no gene match: 3. The CDR3 spans 15 residues. Germline CDR1 reads MNHEY; CDR2 reads SMNVEV (reference sequence). This CDR3 is CASSPLAGGQETQYF. CDR3 coding DNA: TGTGCCAGCAGTCCCCTAGCGGGAGGGCAAGAGACCCAGTACTTC.

At least ten counts were recorded for this clonotype. This chain links TRBV20-1 with TRBJ1-2; 7 nucleotides match TRBD1. The ends lost 0 bases at V and 3 bases at J; junction bases unmatched: 7. The CDR3 spans 15 residues. Germline CDR1 is DFQATT and CDR2 is SNEGSKA (reference sequence). CDR3 sequence: CSARDKDRNYYGYTF. In DNA form, the CDR3 reads TGCAGTGCTAGAGACAAGGACAGGAACTACTATGGCTACACCTTC.

This clonotype was seen repeatedly, ten times or more. CDR3 in amino acids: CSVDMGPYEQYF. For the CDR3, the DNA is TGCAGCGTTGACATGGGGCCTTACGAGCAGTACTTC. This chain joins TRBV29-1 and TRBJ2-7; perhaps TRBD1 as D (5 bases). CDR3 length: 12 amino acids. CDR1 is SQVTM and CDR2 is ANQGSEA in the germline V gene. Deletions cut 3 bases from V and 4 bases from J, with 10 bases between.

This clonotype has a count of ten or more. The V call is TRBV6-5, the J call TRBJ2-7, with 10 positions matching TRBD1. The V and J ends lost 7 bases and 4 bases, in that order; junction bases with no gene match: 7. The germline CDR1 and CDR2 sequences are MNHEY and SVGAGI. The CDR3 consists of 14 residues. CDR3 loop: CASIRTGGGYEQYF. The CDR3 nucleotides read TGTGCCAGCATTCGGACAGGGGGGGGATACGAGCAGTACTTC.

The chain uses TRBV30 and TRBJ1-1; D is unresolved. The CDR3 runs 13 residues. Looked up from germline, CDR1 is GTSNPN and CDR2 is SVGIG (reference sequence). V shed 1 base and J shed 1 base, with 7 bases lying between them. CDR3 DNA: TGTGCCTGGAGTGGTCAGACGAACACTGAAGCTTTCTTT. Its translation is CAWSGQTNTEAFF.

This clonotype was detected many times. V and J are TRBV10-2 and TRBJ1-6; D call uncertain. Trimming took off 2 bases at V and 8 bases at J, with 13 bases between the two ends. This CDR3 spans 15 amino acids. CDR1 and CDR2 (germline): WSHSY, SAAADI. The CDR3: CASSEIVPGHSPLHF. CDR3 coding DNA: TGCGCCAGCAGTGAGATTGTCCCCGGGCATTCACCCCTCCACTTT.

The sample holds many counts of this clonotype. CDR3 loop: CASSQAGLAQETQYF. In nucleotides, the CDR3 is TGTGCCAGCAGCCAAGCGGGACTAGCGCAAGAGACCCAGTACTTC. V is TRBV4-2 and J is TRBJ2-5, with 10 bases lining up with TRBD2. The CDR3 has 15 residues. V lost 1 base, J lost 2 bases, and 1 base stayed unmatched. Germline assignment: CDR1 LGHNA and CDR2 YNFKEQ.

This clonotype showed up many times. The V gene is TRBV9, the J gene TRBJ2-2, with a possible D match to TRBD1 (6 bases). V shed 3 bases and J shed 0 bases, with 12 bases lying between them. The CDR3 length is 16 residues. Germline V gene sequence: CDR1 SGDLS, CDR2 YYNGEE. Here the CDR3 DNA reads TGTGCCAGCAGCGCCCGACAGGACGCGAACACCGGGGAGCTGTTTTTT. Translation: CASSARQDANTGELFF.

J is TRBJ1-2 and V is TRBV12-3 or TRBV12-4, with 8 bases lining up with TRBD1. J lost 8 bases, V lost 5 bases, and 13 bases had no gene match. This CDR3 is 15 amino acids long. CDR3 bases: TGTGCCAGCAGTCCACTGGACAGGGCTAAAAGGGGCTACACCTTC. This translates into CASSPLDRAKRGYTF.

This clonotype was observed a handful of times. The chain recombines TRBV18 with TRBJ2-7; TRBD2 matches 10 bases. This CDR3 is built from 14 residues. Trimming at V came to 0 bases and at J to 6 bases, leaving 2 bases not matched to a gene. Germline V gene data show CDR1 as KGHSH and CDR2 as LQKENI. CDR3 DNA sequence: TGTGCCAGCTCACCACCCCTAGCGGGAGCCGAGCAGTACTTC. Translation: CASSPPLAGAEQYF.

This clonotype was recorded once. The gene calls are TRBV12-3 or TRBV12-4 and TRBJ2-5; D unresolved. The CDR3 length is 12 residues. V lost 3 bases to trimming and J lost 5 bases, with 7 bases between them. The CDR3 region has the DNA TGTGCCAGCAGTTTTATTTGGGAGACCCAGTACTTC. Protein: CASSFIWETQYF.

This clonotype was seen only a few times. V and J are TRBV7-9 and TRBJ2-5; D remains unclear. V shed 1 base and J shed 5 bases, with 14 bases lying between them. Per the germline V gene, CDR1 is SEHNR and CDR2 is FQNEAQ (reference sequence). The CDR3 consists of 15 residues. This CDR3 reads CASSLEIGLLETQYF. The CDR3 nucleotides are TGTGCCAGCAGCTTAGAGATAGGGTTGCTCGAGACCCAGTACTTC.

The chain is built from TRBV15 and TRBJ1-2; 8 nucleotides line up with TRBD1. This CDR3 is built from 14 residues. Germline values: CDR1 LNHNV, CDR2 YYDKDF (reference sequence). V dropped 2 bases and J dropped 7; count of bases not matched to a gene: 6. Here the CDR3 reads CATSRPGGAFGYTF. The CDR3 bases are TGTGCCACCAGCAGACCAGGGGGCGCATTTGGCTACACCTTC.

This clonotype was observed at least ten times. The chain employs TRBV4-1 and TRBJ1-6; D remains ambiguous. Trimming shortened V by 0 bases and J by 7 bases, and 13 bases separated the two germline ends. Germline V lookup: CDR1 MGHRA, CDR2 YSYEKL. This CDR3 has 16 amino acids. The CDR3 spells CASSQDPGFRNSPLHF. For the CDR3, the DNA is TGCGCCAGCAGCCAAGACCCGGGGTTCAGGAATTCACCCCTCCACTTT.

This chain connects TRBV6-5 to TRBJ2-5; D possibly corresponds to TRBD2 (6 bases). The CDR3 has 14 residues. Germline CDR1 is MNHEY and CDR2 is SVGAGI. The germline V and J ends were trimmed by 7 bases and 3 bases, with 15 bases remaining between them. The CDR3 loop is CASTLEGTEETQYF. The CDR3 DNA reads as TGTGCCAGCACGTTAGAAGGGACTGAAGAGACCCAGTACTTC.

This clonotype was seen many times. This chain connects TRBV30 to TRBJ1-1, with TRBD1 matching over 10 bases. The CDR3 covers 15 residues. Germline lookup yields CDR1 GTSNPN and CDR2 SVGIG (reference sequence). The trim removed 3 bases at V and 5 bases at J, leaving 9 bases unmatched. The CDR3 reads CAWRARDRGRTEAFF. CDR3 nucleotide sequence: TGTGCCTGGAGAGCAAGAGACAGGGGGCGGACTGAAGCTTTCTTT.

This clonotype was detected many times. The chain couples TRBV29-1 to TRBJ2-7, with D unclear. Trimming removed 1 base at V and 2 bases at J, with 6 bases between. There are 12 residues in the CDR3. Per the germline V gene, CDR1 is SQVTM and CDR2 is ANQGSEA. Here the CDR3 DNA reads TGCAGCGTTGAAGCGGGCACCTACGAGCAGTACTTC. Its translation: CSVEAGTYEQYF.

The table lists this clonotype with many counts. The J gene is TRBJ2-7, the V gene TRBV28; D is perhaps TRBD1 (5 bases). Germline V gene data show CDR1 as MDHEN and CDR2 as SYDVKM. V was shortened by 8 bases and J by 7 bases, with 15 bases between the two germline ends. The CDR3 totals 12 residues. CDR3 in DNA: TGTGCCAGCCGCCTAGGGGCGCGTGAGCAGTACTTC. This translates into CASRLGAREQYF.

There are many counts of this clonotype. J is TRBJ2-7 and V is TRBV27, with 7 bases lining up with TRBD2. This CDR3 spans 14 amino acids. The V gene end was trimmed by 6 bases and the J gene end by 3 bases; junction bases not matched to a gene: 8. Germline CDR1 reads MNHEY; CDR2 reads SMNVEV (reference sequence). This CDR3 reads CASRVISGYYEQYF. In DNA, the CDR3 is TGTGCCAGCAGGGTAATTAGCGGGTACTACGAGCAGTACTTC.

At least ten counts were recorded for this clonotype. The chain couples TRBV18 to TRBJ1-2; D gene ambiguous. Germline V gives CDR1 KGHSH, CDR2 LQKENI. The CDR3 runs 13 residues. The V end was cut by 8 bases, the J end by 2 bases, with 12 bases between. The CDR3 protein is CASSPDGNYGYTF. The CDR3 DNA is TGTGCCAGCAGCCCGGACGGAAACTATGGCTACACCTTC.

CDR3 sequence reads: CASGLRGRETQYF. The CDR3 DNA sequence: TGTGCCAGCGGCCTCAGGGGGCGAGAGACCCAGTACTTC. The rearrangement links TRBV6-1 to TRBJ2-5; 8 bases are shared with TRBD1. CDR1 MNHNS and CDR2 SASEGT come from the germline V gene. J gave up 4 bases and V 8 bases, and 6 bases lay outside the gene matches. This CDR3 has 13 amino acids.

This clonotype has just one count. V usage is TRBV28 and J usage is TRBJ2-5; D is unclear. The CDR3 totals 15 residues. Trimming took 4 bases from V and 4 from J, leaving 16 bases between them. Germline V gene data show CDR1 as MDHEN and CDR2 as SYDVKM. CDR3 protein: CASSSLWKGIETQYF. CDR3 sequence (DNA): TGTGCCAGCAGTTCGTTGTGGAAGGGAATAGAGACCCAGTACTTC.

This clonotype was observed at least ten times. The chain employs TRBV6-5 and TRBJ1-1; weak D call: TRBD1 (5 bases). Trimming left V 0 bases short and J 0 bases short, with 8 bases between. CDR1 and CDR2 from the germline V gene are MNHEY and SVGAGI. The CDR3 runs 15 residues. CDR3: CASSYSRQLNTEAFF. The CDR3 bases are TGTGCCAGCAGTTACTCTAGACAGCTGAACACTGAAGCTTTCTTT.

In its sample, this clonotype was seen many times. The V gene is TRBV2, the J gene TRBJ2-2; D may correspond to TRBD1 or TRBD2 (6 bases each). Germline values: CDR1 SNHLY, CDR2 FYNNEI. This CDR3 is 15 amino acids long. Trimming took off 5 bases at V and 8 bases at J, with 18 bases between the two ends. The CDR3 protein is CASSPGLRGDGELFF. The DNA for the CDR3 is TGTGCCAGCAGTCCGGGACTTAGGGGGGATGGGGAGCTGTTTTTT.